The clone carrying this T cell receptor (beta chain) came up a few times. Its antigen is not known. TCRdb processed the 5' RACE reads anew with MiXCR; each CDR3 protein has one entry. Of a few hundred thousand distinct CDR3 sequences detected, under 30% appear once; the ten largest clones hold roughly 10%. This sample was taken from a study of T-cell memory formation after mild COVID-19. Study conclusions and caveats: A second wave of clones peaked on day 37, and their SARS-CoV-2 specificity went unconfirmed. The finding that pre-infection memory included some responding clones suggested that cross-reactive memory joined.

The TCR sequence derives from an adult woman who had mild COVID-19 (a few samples of this study predate the infection). Cell type and time point are not known. What was sequenced was PBMCs or a T cell subset sorted from them (not recorded which).

The CDR3 sequence: CASSRRERELGNEQFF. The CDR3 DNA is TGTGCCAGCAGCCGCCGTGAGCGGGAGTTGGGTAATGAGCAGTTCTTC. The chain employs TRBV7-2 and TRBJ2-1, with 8 bases that match TRBD2. Germline V gene lookup returns CDR1 SGHTA and CDR2 FQGNSA. The V segment lost 5 bases and the J segment 7 bases; nucleotides outside the gene matches: 13. This CDR3 region has 16 residues. Variable domain in full (rest from reference TRBV7-2 and TRBJ2-1): GAGVSQSPSNKVTEKGKDVELRCDPISGHTALYWYRQSLGQGLEFLIYFQGNSAPDKSGLPSDRFSAERTGGSVSTLTIQRTQQEDSAVYLCASSRRERELGNEQFFGPGTRLTVL.